The 22 T cell receptor beta chains presented below share a single source sample, sequenced in a study of long-term antiretroviral therapy in people with HIV. Running of the v3.0 immunoSEQ assay took place at survey level. TCRdb keeps only in-frame clones here, not all; method: immunoSEQ multiplex PCR. The table lists roughly 30,000 clones, 80% to 90% of them singletons. The material was unsorted PBMCs, obtained 0.8 years before starting antiretroviral therapy. All receptors come from a man in his late teens or twenties with HIV.

The CDR3 reads CSTNSYNEQFF. The DNA for the CDR3 is TGCAGCACCAACTCCTACAATGAGCAGTTCTTC. The gene calls are TRBV29-1 and TRBJ2-1, with D hard to call. Germline values: CDR1 SQVTM, CDR2 ANQGSEA. Between the trimmed V and J ends, which lost 8 bases and 0 bases, there was a span of 5 bases. The CDR3 sequence is 11 residues long.

CDR3 nucleotide sequence: TGTGCCAGCAGCCCCAGGGACTTCAATTCATACGAGCAGTACTTC. Translation: CASSPRDFNSYEQYF. This chain uses TRBV9 with TRBJ2-7; possibly TRBD2 for D (6 bases). CDR1 is SGDLS, CDR2 YYNGEE, per germline. Trimming pared 4 bases from V and 4 bases from J, leaving 18 bases between. The CDR3 is made up of 15 amino acids. The variable domain in full, completed from reference TRBV9 and TRBJ2-7, reads DSGVTQTPKHLITATGQRVTLRCSPRSGDLSVYWYQQSLDQGLQFLIQYYNGEERAKGNILERFSAQQFPDLHSELNLSSLELGDSALYFCASSPRDFNSYEQYFGPGTRLTVT.

J is TRBJ2-1 and V is TRBV29-1, with 10 bases fitting TRBD2. This CDR3 is built from 13 residues. Trimming cost V 6 bases and J 7 bases; bases outside gene matches: 6. Germline assignment: CDR1 SQVTM and CDR2 ANQGSEA. For the CDR3, the DNA is TGCAGCGTGATCGGACTAGCGGAAAATGAGCAGTTCTTC. Its protein is CSVIGLAENEQFF.

The chain carries TRBV15 and TRBJ1-1, with D possibly matching TRBD1 (5 bases). There are 11 residues in the CDR3. From germline, CDR1 is LNHNV and CDR2 YYDKDF (reference sequence). Trimming took off 3 bases at V and 11 bases at J, with 10 bases between the two ends. CDR3 protein: CATSRGQRAFF. Here the CDR3 DNA reads TGTGCCACCAGCAGGGGGCAAAGGGCTTTCTTT.

The chain links TRBV6-1 to TRBJ2-7; 10 bases fit TRBD1. Looked up from germline, CDR1 is MNHNS and CDR2 is SASEGT. The CDR3 runs to 14 residues. J lost 4 bases, V lost 1 base, and 1 base had no gene match. The CDR3 bases are TGTGCCAGCAGTGAAGGGACAGGGGGGTACGAGCAGTACTTC. Encoded protein: CASSEGTGGYEQYF.

The chain uses TRBV11-2 and TRBJ2-1; D gene uncertain. CDR3 length: 11 amino acids. Germline-derived CDR1 and CDR2 are SGHAT and FQNNGV. The germline V and J ends were trimmed by 4 bases and 10 bases, with 8 bases remaining between them. CDR3 region: CASSSYGEQFF. The CDR3 nucleotides read TGTGCCAGCAGCTCATATGGAGAGCAGTTCTTC.

The chain couples TRBV28 to TRBJ2-5, with TRBD1 identical over 7 bases. The V gene end was trimmed by 2 bases and the J gene end by 5 bases; junction bases not matched to a gene: 11. CDR1 is MDHEN, CDR2 SYDVKM, per germline. The CDR3 sequence is 16 residues long. CDR3 protein: CASSLAGDRMDETQYF. In nucleotides, the CDR3 is TGTGCCAGCAGTTTAGCCGGGGACAGAATGGATGAGACCCAGTACTTC. The complete variable domain, with remaining parts taken from reference TRBV28 and TRBJ2-5, reads DVKVTQSSRYLVKRTGEKVFLECVQDMDHENMFWYRQDPGLGLRLIYFSYDVKMKEKGDIPEGYSVSREKKERFSLILESASTNQTSMYLCASSLAGDRMDETQYFGPGTRLLVL.

The gene calls are TRBV13 and TRBJ2-2; TRBD2 agrees at 7 bases. V dropped 6 bases and J dropped 6; count of bases not matched to a gene: 13. Per the germline V gene, CDR1 is PRHDT and CDR2 is FYEKMQ (reference sequence). This CDR3 is built from 16 residues. The CDR3 is CASSQSGESLPGELFF. CDR3 nucleotide sequence: TGTGCCAGCAGTCAAAGCGGGGAGTCCCTCCCCGGGGAGCTGTTTTTT.

This sequence joins TRBV7-9 and TRBJ2-2; D is undetermined. The ends were cut back, 5 bases at V and 5 bases at J, with 15 bases in the middle. The CDR3 runs 15 residues. Per germline, CDR1 SEHNR and CDR2 FQNEAQ (reference sequence). CDR3 protein: CASSGFIGRTGELFF. Written as DNA, the CDR3 is TGTGCCAGCAGCGGGTTCATCGGAAGGACCGGGGAGCTGTTTTTT.

This sequence joins TRBV9 and TRBJ1-1, with TRBD1 matching over 9 bases. V dropped 3 bases and J dropped 1; count of bases not matched to a gene: 10. This CDR3 region has 17 residues. The germline V gene encodes CDR1 SGDLS and CDR2 YYNGEE. The CDR3 region is CASSAIQGAWGNTEAFF. CDR3 DNA sequence: TGTGCCAGCAGCGCGATACAGGGGGCTTGGGGGAACACTGAAGCTTTCTTT.

The sample holds a few counts of this clone. This chain connects TRBV10-3 to TRBJ2-7, with 10 positions matching TRBD1. This CDR3 has 14 residues. J lost 3 bases, V lost 2 bases, and 1 base had no gene match. In germline, CDR1 is ENHRY, CDR2 SYGVKD. CDR3 in amino acids: CAISEGTGDYEQYF. CDR3 DNA sequence: TGTGCCATCAGTGAGGGGACAGGGGACTACGAGCAGTACTTC.

The chain recombines TRBV25-1 with TRBJ2-2, with 7 positions matching TRBD2. The junction had 9 bases not matched to a gene; V was cut back by 4 bases and J by 1 base. The germline V gene encodes CDR1 MGHDK and CDR2 SYGVNS. The CDR3 sequence is 17 residues long. The chain's CDR3 is CASSGGKERGNTGELFF. CDR3 DNA sequence: TGTGCCAGCAGTGGGGGAAAGGAGCGGGGGAACACCGGGGAGCTGTTTTTT.

J is TRBJ2-4 and V is TRBV27; 7 bases match TRBD2. Germline V gives CDR1 MNHEY, CDR2 SMNVEV (reference sequence). After removal of 5 bases from V and 9 bases from J, the junction contained 7 bases not matched to a gene. There are 13 residues in the CDR3. The CDR3 DNA is TGTGCCAGCAGTACGTCCGGGGGGTCCATTCAGTACTTC. Protein: CASSTSGGSIQYF.

The gene calls are TRBV6-5 and TRBJ1-5, with D unclear. The length of the CDR3 is 13 residues. Germline V CDR1 and CDR2: MNHEY, SVGAGI. V lost 2 bases, J lost 4 bases, and 6 bases lay in between. CDR3 sequence (DNA): TGTGCCAGCAGTTACGCCCAGAATCAGCCCCAGCATTTT. Its translation is CASSYAQNQPQHF.

The chain carries TRBV11-2 and TRBJ2-2; perhaps TRBD1 as D (6 bases). CDR1 and CDR2 from the germline V gene are SGHAT and FQNNGV. The CDR3 runs 14 residues. V shed 4 bases and J shed 4 bases, with 10 bases lying between them. The CDR3 bases are TGTGCCAGCAGCTCGACAGGAATCACCGGGGAGCTGTTTTTT. As protein: CASSSTGITGELFF.

J is TRBJ2-7 and V is TRBV10-3; 9 positions agree with TRBD1. The CDR3 runs to 16 residues. CDR1 is ENHRY, CDR2 SYGVKD, per germline. V dropped 0 bases and J dropped 2; count of bases not matched to a gene: 5. The CDR3 sequence: CAISESSGTGTYEQYF. CDR3 bases: TGTGCCATCAGTGAGTCTTCGGGGACAGGGACCTACGAGCAGTACTTC.

The chain couples TRBV11-3 to TRBJ2-1; 7 nucleotides line up with TRBD1. The trim removed 3 bases at V and 1 base at J, leaving 3 bases unmatched. The CDR3 runs 15 residues. Germline V gene sequence: CDR1 SGHNT, CDR2 YENEEA. DNA of the CDR3: TGTGCCAGCAGCTTCCGGACAGGATCCTACAATGAGCAGTTCTTC. Its translation is CASSFRTGSYNEQFF.

CDR3 nucleotide sequence: TGTGCCAGCAGCCCCCGGACTAGCGGGAGGGAGGGGGAGCTGTTTTTT. Amino acid sequence: CASSPRTSGREGELFF. The J gene is TRBJ2-2, the V gene TRBV9; the match to TRBD2 covers 15 bases. The CDR3 loop spans 16 amino acids. Germline trimming cut 4 bases from V and 8 bases from J; bases unmatched to any gene: 6. The germline V gene encodes CDR1 SGDLS and CDR2 YYNGEE.

This chain joins TRBV10-3 and TRBJ1-6; 8 nucleotides align to TRBD1. The V segment lost 7 bases and the J segment 7 bases; nucleotides outside the gene matches: 3. The CDR3 is 13 residues long. CDR1 is ENHRY, CDR2 SYGVKD, per germline. CDR3 amino acids: CAIKGQENSPLHF. CDR3 nucleotides: TGTGCCATCAAGGGACAGGAAAATTCACCCCTCCACTTT.

The chain has TRBV14 and TRBJ1-2; perhaps TRBD1 as D (5 bases). CDR3 length equals 15 residues. Germline V lookup: CDR1 SGHDN, CDR2 FVKESK. Trimming removed 6 bases from V and 6 bases from J, with 20 bases in between. The chain's CDR3 is CASRIGPAKGDGYTF. As DNA, the CDR3 is TGTGCCAGCAGAATAGGGCCGGCAAAAGGGGATGGCTACACCTTC.

The chain employs TRBV6-1 and TRBJ1-5; 7 bases agree with TRBD1. The CDR3 is 14 amino acids. Looked up from germline, CDR1 is MNHNS and CDR2 is SASEGT. Trimming took 2 bases from V and 6 from J; bases not matched to a gene: 4. The CDR3 region is CASSEPGGAQPQHF. Here the CDR3 DNA reads TGTGCCAGCAGTGAACCAGGGGGGGCTCAGCCCCAGCATTTT.

In DNA, the CDR3 is TGCAGCGGCAGGGACAGTTTAGCAGACAATGAGCAGTTCTTC. This encodes CSGRDSLADNEQFF. The chain joins TRBV29-1 to TRBJ2-1; TRBD1 aligns across 7 bases. Germline-derived CDR1 and CDR2 are SQVTM and ANQGSEA. The CDR3 length is 14 residues. Trimming removed 7 bases from V and 5 bases from J; junction bases left unmatched: 11.